The entry that follows covers one TCR beta chain sequence. This sample was included in a study of blood T cell repertoires in COVID-19. Whole-study context: Acute and convalescent COVID-19 samples came from the United States, Italy and Spain. In each case, the material was cDNA or gDNA derived from T cells, B-cell-depleted T cells, or PBMCs.

TCRdb's copy holds only in-frame clones and misses some; the assay was immunoSEQ multiplex PCR. The sample consists of under 40,000 clones, around nine tenths of them appearing once. This CDR3 has 14 amino acids. Trimming pared 5 bases from V and 4 bases from J, leaving 12 bases between. Germline CDR1 MDHEN, CDR2 SYDVKM. The chain is built from TRBV28 and TRBJ1-5; D remains unclear. The clonotype comes from a man between 65 and 80 years old with active COVID-19. The sample consisted of peripheral blood. The CDR3 nucleotides are TGTGCCAGCAGTCCCCTCGGTCATAATCAGCCCCAGCATTTT. Protein product: CASSPLGHNQPQHF.